The 8 T cell receptor beta chains in this list originate from one sample, sequenced in a study of T cells in Graves' hyperthyroidism and ophthalmopathy. TCR beta CDR3 regions were amplified from RNA transcripts. During a first-round RT-PCR of the TCR CDR3, the HTBI primer set was used. TCRdb processed the multiplex PCR reads anew with MiXCR; each CDR3 protein has one entry. Here the sample spans some 650,000 distinct CDR3 sequences, 16% being singletons. The sequenced material came from blood. Source of these receptors: a woman aged 40 to 49 with Graves' ophthalmopathy.

This clonotype was seen a handful of times. The chain joins TRBV19 to TRBJ1-2; D gene unclear. Germline V CDR1 and CDR2: LNHDA, SQIVND (reference sequence). V lost 1 base and J lost 3, with 12 bases in between. The CDR3 runs to 15 residues. CDR3 sequence: CASSIVEVGDYGYTF. The CDR3 DNA is TGTGCCAGTAGTATAGTGGAGGTTGGGGACTATGGCTACACCTTC.

This clonotype was seen ten or more times. The DNA of the CDR3 is TGTGCCAGCAGTTATACCGTGCGACAGAGACTTAGCAATCAGCCCCAGCATTTT. Protein product: CASSYTVRQRLSNQPQHF. The V gene is TRBV6-1, the J gene TRBJ1-5; perhaps TRBD1 as D (5 bases). The germline gives CDR1 MNHNS, CDR2 SASEGT. Deletions cut 5 bases from V and 0 bases from J, with 20 bases between. The CDR3 length is 18 residues.

The J gene is TRBJ2-5, the V gene TRBV9; TRBD1 aligns across 10 bases. V shed 3 bases and J 5 bases; nucleotides not matched to a gene: 10. The CDR3 extends over 16 amino acids. CDR1 and CDR2 (germline): SGDLS, YYNGEE. CDR3 protein: CASSDPGTGVQETQYF. In DNA, the CDR3 is TGTGCCAGCAGCGATCCCGGGACAGGGGTCCAGGAGACCCAGTACTTC.

The J gene is TRBJ2-3, the V gene TRBV6-1; D not certain. The germline V gene encodes CDR1 MNHNS and CDR2 SASEGT. This CDR3 contains 15 residues. The V end was cut by 9 bases, the J end by 5 bases, with 21 bases between. DNA for the CDR3: TGTGCCAGTCAGAGCCGGACCGGAGTTGGAGATACGCAGTATTTT. It translates to CASQSRTGVGDTQYF.

This clonotype was recorded at least ten times. The rearrangement uses TRBV11-2 and TRBJ1-1; D possibly corresponds to TRBD1 (5 bases). The V end lost 5 bases, the J end lost 0 bases, and 13 bases lay between the germline ends. The CDR3 has 15 residues. Germline CDR1 reads SGHAT; CDR2 reads FQNNGV. The CDR3 nucleotides read TGTGCCAGCAGCCCTCAGACAGCTCTGAACACTGAAGCTTTCTTT. Its translation: CASSPQTALNTEAFF.

About this clonotype itself: This may be a read error, as it is one base from a much larger clone. This rearrangement joins TRBV24-1 to TRBJ2-1, with 7 nucleotides matching TRBD1. From germline, CDR1 is KGHDR and CDR2 SFDVKD. This CDR3 has 15 residues. The CDR3 protein is CAASQTGERLYEQFF. CDR3 in DNA: TGTGCCGCCAGTCAAACAGGGGAAAGGTTGTATGAGCAGTTCTTC.

This clonotype has ten or more counts. The chain joins TRBV5-1 to TRBJ1-1; 9 bases are shared with TRBD1. Germline CDR1 and CDR2: SGHRS and YFSETQ. The CDR3 contains 13 residues. V lost 5 bases and J lost 11; bases outside the gene matches: 10. The CDR3 is CASRPTDRGRAFF. The CDR3 nucleotides read TGCGCCAGCAGACCCACGGACAGGGGACGGGCTTTCTTT.

A note on this clonotype: It may be a read error: a sequence one base away is much more abundant. This chain uses TRBV20-1 with TRBJ2-7; D is unresolved. The CDR3 sequence is 15 residues long. V lost 0 bases and J lost 0, with 12 bases in between. CDR1 is DFQATT and CDR2 is SNEGSKA in the germline V gene (reference sequence). The CDR3 nucleotides read TGCAGTGCTAGAGATCCCCCGATAAGCTCCTACGAGCAGTACTTC. Its protein is CSARDPPISSYEQYF.